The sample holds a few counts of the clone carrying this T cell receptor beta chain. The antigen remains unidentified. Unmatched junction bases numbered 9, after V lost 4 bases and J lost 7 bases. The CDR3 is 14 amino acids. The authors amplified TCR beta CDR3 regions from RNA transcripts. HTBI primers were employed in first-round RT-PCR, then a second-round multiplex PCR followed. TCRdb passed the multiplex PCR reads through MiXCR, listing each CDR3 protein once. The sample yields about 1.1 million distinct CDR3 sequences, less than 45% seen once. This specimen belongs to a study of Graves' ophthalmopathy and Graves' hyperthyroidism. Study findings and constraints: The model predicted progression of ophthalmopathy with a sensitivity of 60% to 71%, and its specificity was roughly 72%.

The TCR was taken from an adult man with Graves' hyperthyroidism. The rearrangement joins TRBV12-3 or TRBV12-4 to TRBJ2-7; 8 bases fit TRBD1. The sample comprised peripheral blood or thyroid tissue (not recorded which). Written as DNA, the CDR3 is TGTGCCAGCAGTTCGGGTTCCAGGGGGCGTGAGCAGTACTTC. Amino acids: CASSSGSRGREQYF.